This section outlines one T cell receptor beta chain sequence together with its context. This CDR3 comprises 13 residues. V was trimmed by 4 bases and J by 10 bases, leaving 11 bases between them. Germline CDR1 SNHLY, CDR2 FYNNEI. The data were taken from a study of blood T cell repertoires in COVID-19. Assignments of participants to cohorts depended upon their own reported clinical history. Source study methods: Amplification from reference gene primers served as the basis for estimated nucleated cell counts. Sequencing used immunoSEQ multiplex PCR; TCRdb keeps in-frame clones, though not all of them. For V, J and clone size, that table is used; D and trimming come from the DNA. The repertoire holds around 310,000 clones, with roughly 89% as singletons.

The source material was PBMCs or T cells enriched from blood (not recorded which). This chain joins TRBV2 and TRBJ1-6, with D hard to call. The TCR originated in a woman in her twenties or thirties who had recovered from COVID-19. CDR3 in DNA: TGTGCCAGCAGTGGTAGTAACCCCTCACCCCTCCACTTT. Protein sequence: CASSGSNPSPLHF.